This T cell receptor beta chain comes out of a study of cytomegalovirus exposure and HLA in healthy donors (dated by TCRdb to the late 2010s). About the investigation overall: An earlier analysis of roughly 610 of the donors reported 276 Gb of sequence data and 95 million to 140 million unique TCR beta sequences obtained from around 180 million T cells. Roughly 310 gigabases of sequencing data and tens of millions of unique TCR sequences were included in an early release covering 500 to 750 HLA-typed donors. Of the 300 to 500 genotyped donors, 75% to 85% were placed in the genetic ancestry cluster associated with self-reported Caucasian donors. The study aimed to test whether signatures of past pathogen exposure could be identified by cataloging public T cell receptors. Using immunosequencing, the study profiled T cell repertoires from 640 or so subjects and related those repertoires to cytomegalovirus serostatus. In addition to the first cohort of approximately 650 subjects, a separate validation cohort of 120 different subjects was used. High-throughput TCR immunosequencing, statistical association of individual TCRs with disease status, and machine learning were combined to predict cytomegalovirus infection status. A later analysis re-examined previously published TCR beta repertoires from about 700 donors and added high-resolution HLA genotyping to investigate patterns of TCR occurrence. The later analysis used no new phenotypic data to find candidate immune exposures, relying instead on TCR beta sequences and their occurrence across donors. To decide whether each TCR beta V gene segment behaved as functional or pseudogenic, an earlier analysis of nearly 600 of the donors relied on high-throughput TCR beta sequencing. Alongside the repertoire data, information on donor age, sex, ethnicity and CMV serostatus was compiled. In a later genetic analysis, genome-wide SNP genotypes for about 55% of the roughly 700 donors were used, and that subset was treated as a discovery cohort. Every discovery cohort repertoire had been produced on one sequencing platform. Both class I and class II loci were covered by HLA typing, at four-digit resolution. Typing coverage varied by locus: 629-630 donors for A, B, C, DRB1 and DQB1; roughly 520 for DQA1; nearly 610 for DPA1; approximately 490 for DPB1. About 5 DR-DQ haplotypes were handled as single units for association and clustering, since linkage in the cohort was strong. Among about 390 genotyped donors of the cohort, an average of about 240,000 unique TCR beta nucleotide sequences were sequenced per donor, roughly a sixth of them non-productive.

CDR1 MNHEY and CDR2 SVGAGI are derived from the germline V gene. Including the terminal cysteine and phenylalanine, the CDR3 comprises 13 residues. Only CDR3 DNA remains: 39 bases, in frame from the first base. V is reduced by 10 bases and J by 2 bases, leaving a spacing of 12 bases between them. The cohort comprised several hundred healthy bone marrow donors. At the time of sampling, every cohort member was nominally healthy, though immune exposures that went unrecorded were likely present. The donor tested CMV seropositive, placing the donor among the roughly 300 seropositive members of the cohort. Every donor gave a peripheral blood sample, and the peripheral blood mononuclear cells from that sample were used for TCR beta sequencing. The Qiagen DNeasy Blood Extraction Kit was used to extract genomic DNA from the blood cell samples. As for this clone: Its antigen is still unknown. There are no base qualities to consult, and no much larger clone falls within one base.

What the authors observed across the whole study: Across donors, most TCR sequences were observed very rarely, whereas some public TCRs were present in many individuals. In a later analysis, several top co-occurrence clusters were reported to appear linked to parvovirus B19, influenza, CMV and Epstein-Barr virus. A further reported finding was that TCR beta sequences accurately predicted the HLA-A and HLA-B alleles for most subjects in the first cohort. In vitro tests confirmed that a few of the cytomegalovirus-associated TCR beta chains recognize cytomegalovirus antigens. V-gene and J-gene trimming of TCR beta chains was associated with a missense DCLRE1C variant in a later genetic analysis, and the association was replicated in an independent cohort. For the cohort, immune exposure information was limited to CMV serostatus. Because counts were too low, about 15 rarely observed V segments, including chromosome 9 orphons, were left out of the earlier analysis of about 620 of the donors. According to a later analysis, most CMV-associated TCR beta chains appeared to be HLA-restricted, and the HLA associations seemed to be driven largely by CMV exposure. According to the authors, the approach could potentially be generalized to other disease states and immunological phenotypes. HLA typing was unavailable for some donors at each locus, so association tests used only the typed subset. The classifier was reported to diagnose cytomegalovirus status with high specificity and sensitivity in both the original and validation cohorts. A later analysis found that TCR association rates varied across HLA loci, with DRB1 alleles showing the most associated TCRs and HLA-C alleles the fewest. Assigning TCR associations to individual alleles was difficult when HLA alleles, especially DR and DQ, strongly co-occurred. The study gave a list of 150 to 200 TCR beta chains associated with cytomegalovirus. A later analysis associated around 16,000 TCR beta sequences with specific HLA alleles at a false discovery rate of 0.05. Broadly in line with IMGT annotations, most TCR beta V segments showed up in productive rearrangements about 87% or about 30% of the time in an earlier analysis of 587 of the donors. Linkage disequilibrium might explain the correlated functional status among segregating V segments, but an unknown experimental factor could not be ruled out. Some IMGT-functional V segments, including TRBV6-2 and TRBV6-3, could not be told apart with the 87-base-pair reads, so those segments were excluded. In a later analysis, HLA-associated TCR beta chains were found to be more clonally expanded and to have lower generation probabilities than equally common non-associated chains. Roughly uniform sequencing depth across donors was assumed in presence/absence analyses, although this assumption may not hold. The sequencing pipeline was judged likely to have produced a cluster of highly shared sequence variants as a technical artifact. Compared with the approximately 720-donor mean, donors in an Asian-associated ancestry cluster had fewer N-insertions in productive TCRs, according to a later genetic analysis. In this cohort, only TCR beta chains were sequenced, and detectable features were limited by the absence of alpha or paired-chain data.

Library construction relied on the immunoSEQ multiplex PCR assay. For the multiplex PCR, a mixture combining 60 forward primers for TCR Vbeta segments and 13 reverse primers for TCR Jbeta segments was used. The CDR3 region of rearranged TCR beta genes was amplified from genomic DNA with a multiplex PCR assay. The amplified TCR beta libraries were sequenced on the Illumina HiSeq System as 87-base-pair reads. The authors' pipeline ran thus. A later analysis tallied roughly 80 million unique TCR beta chains across the 700 or so repertoires, and some 12 million of those chains were shared by two or more donors. To remove PCR and sequencing errors, raw reads were error-corrected and collapsed into unique sequences using a nearest-neighbor algorithm that merged closely related sequences. To assign V, D and J gene segments, CDR3 sequences were aligned to IMGT reference sequences. Each retained sequence needed at least a six-nucleotide match to both a V gene segment and a J gene segment. A rearrangement counted as productive if the CDR3 had no stop codons and remained in frame with V and J, and every other rearrangement counted as non-productive. Following IMGT convention, CDR3 was defined as the stretch from the second conserved V-encoded cysteine up to the conserved J-encoded phenylalanine. The earlier analysis of about 610 of the donors excluded sequences that lacked an unambiguous match to a single V gene segment. In an earlier analysis of 587 of the donors, V segments were called functional above 56.7% productive rearrangements and were called segregating when the between-donor standard deviation exceeded 5%. A statistical classification framework was built for diagnosing cytomegalovirus status from the catalog of TCR beta chain sequences. In a later analysis, V and J genes were assigned by comparing TCR nucleotide sequences against IMGT/GENE-DB human TR gene sequences. Using the TCRdist pipeline, a later analysis assigned CDR3 sequences along with most-parsimonious VDJ recombination scenarios. A later analysis defined each TCR beta chain by its CDR3 amino acid sequence plus V-gene family, and excluded reads lacking a unique V-gene family. In a later analysis, 500 to 650 highly shared, low-generation-probability nucleotide sequences were removed to address suspected cross-contamination and a sequencing artifact. In a later analysis, a clonal expansion index was calculated for each public chain from normalized within-repertoire ranks of inferred template counts. In a later analysis, generation probabilities were computed using a VDJ recombination model fitted to out-of-frame rearrangements, and the results were checked against IGoR. In a later analysis, TCR-TCR, TCR-HLA and TCR-CMV co-occurrence was scored with hypergeometric tests, and a repertoire-size bias correction was applied to TCR pairs. In a later analysis, false discovery rates were estimated by permuting HLA or CMV assignments 20 times. A later analysis grouped co-occurring TCRs with DBSCAN, adding TCRdist sequence similarity when clustering within HLA-allele-positive subsets. For co-occurrence clustering, repertoires with fewer than 30,000 or more than 120,000 public chains were excluded, along with 5 or 6 repertoires with anomalous nucleotide sharing. What TCRdb holds here is the immuneACCESS table cut down to in-frame rearrangements. Part of the clones is not present; checked against another copy, under half of the missing clones reflect an unresolved V gene, and the others are unexplained. V, J and clone size derive from that table, while D and trimming were established from the DNA sequence. The sample has about 190,000 clones on record, approximately 84% of them singletons. The top ten clonotypes cover 4.5% to 7.5% of the sample.

Sequencing used PBMCs. The rearranged segments are TRBV6-5 and TRBJ1-3; TRBD1 could be the D gene, as 5 bases match. The origin of this receptor is a woman aged 25 to 39 in good health and CMV-seropositive. CDR3 protein: CATSGMAGNTIYF. The nucleotide sequence is TGTGCCACCTCAGGGATGGCTGGAAACACCATATATTTT.